This T cell receptor beta chain was profiled in a study of vaccination and CD4 T cells after COVID-19. Study in general: Convalescent donors were composed of six males and four females, of whom two were Hispanic. Median time from second vaccine dose to sampling was over 55 days (14 to 241).

Notes on this clonotype: Antigen unknown.

Treatment in this sample: approximately nine-day PBMC culture with coronavirus spike peptide pools or control peptides (ViraFEST assay). Ahead of the COVID-19 pandemic (2011-2018), the CD4+ T cells of the unexposed donor were collected. Sequenced with the Oncomine TCR Beta short-read assay was DNA taken from cultured CD4+ T cells. Using the QIAamp micro DNA kit, genomic DNA was extracted from the CD4+ T cells that had been cultured. TCRdb passed the PCR reads through MiXCR, listing each CDR3 protein once. The sample has 8,000 to 10,000 distinct CDR3 sequences, roughly 36% seen once. Per germline, CDR1 MNHEY and CDR2 SMNVEV (reference sequence). V shed 2 bases and J shed 8 bases, with 13 bases lying between them. The CDR3 contains 14 residues.

The chain couples TRBV27 to TRBJ2-1; D is tentatively TRBD1 or TRBD2 (5 bases each). The source material was CD4+ T cells from blood, cultured in vitro. This receptor was obtained from a human donor in good health. As DNA, the CDR3 is TGTGCCAGCAGTTTAGAGGGGATAGCCGATGAGCAGTTCTTC. This sequence encodes CASSLEGIADEQFF.